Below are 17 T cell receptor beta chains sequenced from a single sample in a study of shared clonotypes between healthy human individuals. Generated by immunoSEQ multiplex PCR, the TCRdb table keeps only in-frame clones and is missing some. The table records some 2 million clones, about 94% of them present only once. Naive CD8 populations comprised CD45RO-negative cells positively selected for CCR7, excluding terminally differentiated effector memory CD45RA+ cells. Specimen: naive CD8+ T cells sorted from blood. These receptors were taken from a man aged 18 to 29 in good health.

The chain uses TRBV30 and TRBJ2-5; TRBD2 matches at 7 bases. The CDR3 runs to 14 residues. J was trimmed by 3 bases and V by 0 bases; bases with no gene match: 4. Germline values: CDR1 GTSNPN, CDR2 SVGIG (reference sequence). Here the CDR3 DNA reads TGTGCCTGGAGTGTAGCCAGCGGGGAAGAGACCCAGTACTTC. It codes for CAWSVASGEETQYF.

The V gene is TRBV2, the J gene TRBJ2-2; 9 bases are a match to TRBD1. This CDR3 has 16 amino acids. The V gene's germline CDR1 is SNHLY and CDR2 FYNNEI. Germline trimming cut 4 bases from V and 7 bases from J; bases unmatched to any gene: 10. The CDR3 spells CASSGQRDRAGGELFF. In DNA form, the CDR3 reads TGTGCCAGCAGTGGTCAAAGGGACAGGGCCGGCGGGGAGCTGTTTTTT.

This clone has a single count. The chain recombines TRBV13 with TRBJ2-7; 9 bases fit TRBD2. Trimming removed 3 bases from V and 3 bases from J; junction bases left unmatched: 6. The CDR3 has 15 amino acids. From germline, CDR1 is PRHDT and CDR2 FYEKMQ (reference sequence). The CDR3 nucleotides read TGTGCCAGCAGCTTTCCAGCGGGAGGCCACTACGAGCAGTACTTC. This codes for CASSFPAGGHYEQYF.

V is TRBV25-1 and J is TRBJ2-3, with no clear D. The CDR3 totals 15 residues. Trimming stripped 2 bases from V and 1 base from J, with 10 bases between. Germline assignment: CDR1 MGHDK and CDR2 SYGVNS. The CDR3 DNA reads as TGTGCCAGCAGTGAACCAGGTTGGGGCACAGATACGCAGTATTTT. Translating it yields CASSEPGWGTDTQYF.

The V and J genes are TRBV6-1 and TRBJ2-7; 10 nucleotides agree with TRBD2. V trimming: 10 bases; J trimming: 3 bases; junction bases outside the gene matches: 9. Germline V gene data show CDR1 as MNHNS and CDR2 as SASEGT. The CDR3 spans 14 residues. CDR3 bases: TGTGCCACCCGGGAGCGGGGGGGCCACTACGAGCAGTACTTC. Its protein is CATRERGGHYEQYF.

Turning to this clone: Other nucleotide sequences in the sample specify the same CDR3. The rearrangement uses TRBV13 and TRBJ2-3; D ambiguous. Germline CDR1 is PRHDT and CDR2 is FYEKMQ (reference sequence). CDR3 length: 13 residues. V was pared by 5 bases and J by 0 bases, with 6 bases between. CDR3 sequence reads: CASSPSSTDTQYF. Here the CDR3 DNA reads TGTGCCAGCAGCCCTTCTAGCACAGATACGCAGTATTTT.

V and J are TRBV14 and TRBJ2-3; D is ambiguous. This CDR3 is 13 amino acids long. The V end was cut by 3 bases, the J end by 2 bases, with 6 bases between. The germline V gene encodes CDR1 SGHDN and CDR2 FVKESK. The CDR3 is CASSQWDTDTQYF. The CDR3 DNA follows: TGTGCCAGCAGCCAGTGGGACACAGATACGCAGTATTTT.

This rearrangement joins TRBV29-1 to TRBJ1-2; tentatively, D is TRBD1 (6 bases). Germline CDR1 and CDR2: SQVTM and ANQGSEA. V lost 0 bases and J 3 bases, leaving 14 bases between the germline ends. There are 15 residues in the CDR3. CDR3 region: CSVEDRTGFYYGYTF. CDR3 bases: TGCAGCGTTGAAGATCGCACAGGGTTTTACTATGGCTACACCTTC. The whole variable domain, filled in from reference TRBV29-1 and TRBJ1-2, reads SAVISQKPSRDICQRGTSLTIQCQVDSQVTMMFWYRQQPGQSLTLIATANQGSEATYESGFVIDKFPISRPNLTFSTLTVSNMSPEDSSIYLCSVEDRTGFYYGYTFGSGTRLTVV.

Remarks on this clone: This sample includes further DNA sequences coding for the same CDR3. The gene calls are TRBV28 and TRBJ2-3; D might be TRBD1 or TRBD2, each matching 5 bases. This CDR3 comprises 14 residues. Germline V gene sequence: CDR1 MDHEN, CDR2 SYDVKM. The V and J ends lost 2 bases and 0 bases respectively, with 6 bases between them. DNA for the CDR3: TGTGCCAGCAGTTTACGGGGCAGCACAGATACGCAGTATTTT. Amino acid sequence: CASSLRGSTDTQYF.

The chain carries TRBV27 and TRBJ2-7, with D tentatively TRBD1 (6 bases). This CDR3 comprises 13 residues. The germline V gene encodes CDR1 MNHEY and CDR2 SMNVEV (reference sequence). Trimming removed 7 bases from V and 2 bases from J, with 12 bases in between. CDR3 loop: CASTLGHPYEQYF. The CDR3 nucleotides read TGTGCCAGCACCCTGGGACACCCCTACGAGCAGTACTTC.

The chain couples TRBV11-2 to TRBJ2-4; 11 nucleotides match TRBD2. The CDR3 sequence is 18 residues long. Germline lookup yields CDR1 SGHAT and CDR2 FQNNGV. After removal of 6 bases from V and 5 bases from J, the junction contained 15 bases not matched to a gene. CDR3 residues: CASSPTSGTSLGENIQYF. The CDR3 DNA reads TGTGCCAGCAGTCCGACTAGCGGGACCTCCCTTGGGGAAAACATTCAGTACTTC. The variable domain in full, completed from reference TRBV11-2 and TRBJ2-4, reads EAGVAQSPRYKIIEKRQSVAFWCNPISGHATLYWYQQILGQGPKLLIQFQNNGVVDDSQLPKDRFSAERLKGVDSTLKIQPAKLEDSAVYLCASSPTSGTSLGENIQYFGAGTRLSVL.

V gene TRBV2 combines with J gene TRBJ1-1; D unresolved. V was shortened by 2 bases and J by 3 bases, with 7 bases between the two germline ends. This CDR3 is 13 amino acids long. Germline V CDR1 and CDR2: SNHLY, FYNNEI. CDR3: CASSERLDTEAFF. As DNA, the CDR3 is TGTGCCAGCAGTGAACGGCTCGACACTGAAGCTTTCTTT.

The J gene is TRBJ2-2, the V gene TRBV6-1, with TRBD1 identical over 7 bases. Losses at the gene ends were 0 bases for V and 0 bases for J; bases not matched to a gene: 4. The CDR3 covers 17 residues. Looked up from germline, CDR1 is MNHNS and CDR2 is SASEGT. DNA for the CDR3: TGTGCCAGCAGTGAAGCGACGGACAGGTCGAACACCGGGGAGCTGTTTTTT. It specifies CASSEATDRSNTGELFF.

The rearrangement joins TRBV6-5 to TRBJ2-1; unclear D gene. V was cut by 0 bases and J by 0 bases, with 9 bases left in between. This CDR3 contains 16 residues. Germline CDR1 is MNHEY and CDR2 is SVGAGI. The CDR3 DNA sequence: TGTGCCAGCAGTTACTCGTGGGAAAGCTCCTACAATGAGCAGTTCTTC. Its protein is CASSYSWESSYNEQFF.

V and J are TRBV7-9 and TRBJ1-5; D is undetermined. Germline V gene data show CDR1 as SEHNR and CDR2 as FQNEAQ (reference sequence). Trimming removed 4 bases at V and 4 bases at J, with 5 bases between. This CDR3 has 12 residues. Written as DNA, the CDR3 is TGTGCCAGCAGCTCCGTAAATCAGCCCCAGCATTTT. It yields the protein CASSSVNQPQHF.

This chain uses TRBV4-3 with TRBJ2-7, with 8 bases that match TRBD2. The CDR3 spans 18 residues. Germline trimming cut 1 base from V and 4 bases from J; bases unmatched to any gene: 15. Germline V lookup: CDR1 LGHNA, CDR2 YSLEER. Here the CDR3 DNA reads TGCGCCAGCAGCCAAGCTTGGGACCTACCGGGAGGGGTTTACGAGCAGTACTTC. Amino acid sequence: CASSQAWDLPGGVYEQYF.

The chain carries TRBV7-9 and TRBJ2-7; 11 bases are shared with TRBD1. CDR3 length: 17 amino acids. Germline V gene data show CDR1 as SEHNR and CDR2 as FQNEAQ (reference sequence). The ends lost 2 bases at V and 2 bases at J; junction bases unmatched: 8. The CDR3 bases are TGTGCCAGCAGCTTACAGCCGGGACAGGGGGAGACCTACGAGCAGTACTTC. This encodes CASSLQPGQGETYEQYF. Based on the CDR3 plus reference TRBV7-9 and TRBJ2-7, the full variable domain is DTGVSQNPRHKITKRGQNVTFRCDPISEHNRLYWYRQTLGQGPEFLTYFQNEAQLEKSRLLSDRFSAERPKGSFSTLEIQRTEQGDSAMYLCASSLQPGQGETYEQYFGPGTRLTVT.